These T cell receptor beta chains were read from a single sample in a study of control samples from healthy donors and cancer patients. TCRdb's copy holds only in-frame clones and misses some; the assay was immunoSEQ multiplex PCR. The sample contains around 77,000 clones, around 92% of which appear only once. What was sequenced was blood. These receptors were obtained from a woman between 55 and 75 years old in good health. Both conserved end residues are part of each CDR3. D genes are given only for firm matches. Size values are once, few and many counts, or a class for expanded clones, and some rows have none.

d_call j_call clone_size v_call cdr3_nt cdr3_aa
NA TRBJ2-6 NA TRBV5-1 TGCGCCAGCAGCTTGCTGGAAACCGGGGCCAACGTCCTGACTTTC CASSLLETGANVLTF
NA TRBJ2-3 NA TRBV28 TGTGCCAGCAGTTCTCCGTTAGTGTCAGATACGCAGTATTTT CASSSPLVSDTQYF
NA TRBJ1-1 once TRBV5-5 TGTGCCAGCAGTTCCAGGGTTATGAACACTGAAGCTTTCTTT CASSSRVMNTEAFF
NA TRBJ1-6 NA TRBV2 TGTGCCAGCAGTGGGGATTCACCCCTCCACTTT CASSGDSPLHF
TRBD1 TRBJ2-7 NA TRBV6-1 TGTGCCAGCAGTGAATATTACAGGGGGCCCTACGAGCAGTACTTC CASSEYYRGPYEQYF
TRBD2 TRBJ2-2 NA TRBV11-3 TGTGCCAGCAGCTTAGTCTCCGGACTAGCGGAGGCGAACACCGGGGAGCTGTTTTTT CASSLVSGLAEANTGELFF
TRBD1 TRBJ2-2 NA TRBV7-7 TGTGCTAGCAGCCGCGGACAGGGGGGGACCGGGGAGCTGTTTTTT CASSRGQGGTGELFF
NA TRBJ1-2 NA TRBV6-5 TGTGCCAGCAGTACCGGGACGGAGTATGGCTACACCTTC CASSTGTEYGYTF
TRBD1 TRBJ2-7 NA TRBV3-1/TRBV3-2 TGTGCCAGCAGCTCACGGACAGGGAGGTACGAGCAGTACTTC CASSSRTGRYEQYF
NA TRBJ1-3 NA TRBV9 TGTGCCAGCAGCACCTCATGGGGCGTCTCTGGAAACACCATATATTTT CASSTSWGVSGNTIYF
TRBD1 TRBJ1-5 NA TRBV27 TGTGCCAGCAGTTTCACAGGGACAGGCAATCAGCCCCAGCATTTT CASSFTGTGNQPQHF
NA TRBJ2-7 NA TRBV28 TGTGCCAGCAGTTTGGGGTACTACGAGCAGTACTTC CASSLGYYEQYF
NA TRBJ1-6 NA TRBV30 TGTGCCTGGAGCAGGGAGGCGGCTATTTATAATTCACCCCTCCACTTT CAWSREAAIYNSPLHF
NA TRBJ2-5 NA TRBV19 TGTGCCAGTAGTATAGCTGAGACCCAGTACTTC CASSIAETQYF
TRBD1 TRBJ1-1 NA TRBV20-1 TGCAGTGCTAGTTGGGACAGAGGGAATAAAGAAGCTTTCTTT CSASWDRGNKEAFF
NA TRBJ2-2 NA TRBV7-9 TGTGCCAGCAGCTTAGGAGGAAGGACCGGGGAGCTGTTTTTT CASSLGGRTGELFF
NA TRBJ1-6 NA TRBV3-1/TRBV3-2 TGTGCCAGCAGCCAAATCAGGAGGAGCTCCTATAATTCACCCCTCCACTTT CASSQIRRSSYNSPLHF
NA TRBJ2-6 few TRBV5-6 TGTGCCAGCAGCACAACCAACGTCCTGACTTTC CASSTTNVLTF
TRBD1 TRBJ1-1 NA TRBV27 TGTGCCAGCAGTTTATCGGCCCCCGTAGGGACAGTTATAACTGAAGCTTTCTTT CASSLSAPVGTVITEAFF
NA TRBJ1-2 NA TRBV24-1 TGTGCCACCAGTGGGTCAGGGGATGGCTACACCTTC CATSGSGDGYTF
NA TRBJ1-1 NA TRBV28 TGTGCCAGCAGTTTCTCAGGGTATACTGAAGCTTTCTTT CASSFSGYTEAFF
TRBD1 TRBJ1-1 NA TRBV7-9 TGTGCCAGCAGCCCTCGGACAGGGTGGACTGAAGCTTTCTTT CASSPRTGWTEAFF
NA TRBJ1-2 NA TRBV5-6 TGTGCCAGCAGGGGTGTGGATAACTATGGCTACACCTTC CASRGVDNYGYTF
NA TRBJ2-1 NA TRBV11-2 TGTGCCAGCAGCTTAGATGTATCGGGCTCCTACAATGAGCAGTTCTTC CASSLDVSGSYNEQFF
NA TRBJ1-2 NA TRBV25-1 TGTGCCGCGGGACCGGGGGGAGGGTATGGCTACACCTTC CAAGPGGGYGYTF
NA TRBJ1-5 NA TRBV6-1 TGTGCCAGCAGTGAAGATCAGCCCCAGCATTTT CASSEDQPQHF
NA TRBJ2-3 NA TRBV7-9 TGTGCCAGCAGCCCCCAAGTCAGCACAGATACGCAGTATTTT CASSPQVSTDTQYF
TRBD2 TRBJ2-2 few TRBV28 TGTGCCAGCAGTGTCACTAGCGGGATCACCGGGGAGCTGTTTTTT CASSVTSGITGELFF